This TCR beta chain originates from a study of breast tumors, draining lymph nodes, adjacent tissues. CDR1 SNHLY and CDR2 FYNNEI come from the germline V gene. The length of the CDR3 is 18 residues. Deletions cut 4 bases from V and 2 bases from J, with 21 bases between. Axillary draining lymph nodes of breast cancer patients supplied the node samples. The study, taken as a whole, reports: Tumor and nontumor repertoires were significantly more similar in luminal-like than in basal-like breast cancer.

Using its own MiXCR run on the multiplex PCR reads, TCRdb lists one record per CDR3 protein. Among about 230,000 distinct CDR3 sequences, 32% were seen once, and the ten largest hold around 1.5%. Regarding this clonotype: The antigen is not known.

The sequencing sample was made of axillary lymph node tissue. This TCR came from a female donor with breast cancer. Some clones in this sample may be carry-over from other donors' samples. The V call is TRBV2, the J call TRBJ1-5; the D is unclear. For the CDR3, the DNA is TGTGCCAGCAGTGCGGGCAATGGACCGCAGGCGGGCAATCAGCCCCAGCATTTT. Amino acid sequence: CASSAGNGPQAGNQPQHF.